The present entry profiles one T cell receptor beta chain with its context. This clonotype was counted many times. The antigen it binds to is not known. Base quality data are lacking; no much larger clone is found one base away. Hyperthyroidism was defined as stable when no progression to ophthalmopathy occurred within 18 months of follow-up. Patients with hyperthyroidism were aged 18 to 65 years, had been newly diagnosed, and had a disease duration of less than 2 months. Patients with other autoimmune diseases, uncontrolled infections, pregnancy or lactation were excluded from the study. Clinical symptoms, serum thyroxine, TRAb, thyroid ultrasound and orbital computed tomography formed the basis of the diagnosis. Using Ficoll-Paque density gradient centrifugation, PBMCs were isolated from less than 11 ml of fresh peripheral blood. Total RNA was extracted with Trizol reagent and quality-checked on an Agilent 2100 Bioanalyzer.

For repertoire sequencing, TCR beta CDR3 regions were amplified from RNA transcripts. The first round was an RT-PCR using HTBI primers with the Qiagen OneStep RT-PCR kit, and this first round was followed by a second-round multiplex PCR, then size selection and purification. Sequencing of the libraries was carried out on an Illumina HiSeq2000 in paired-end mode with 100 bp reads. Per the original workflow: Reads were processed with SOAPnuke, discarding reads with adapters, uncalled bases, mean Phred below 15, or no exact constant-primer or identifier match. High-quality paired reads were merged with COPE v1.2.5. Each unique nucleotide sequence was defined as a clonotype, and clonotypes were aligned to IMGT TRB V, D and J references with MiTCR v1.1. Analysis was restricted to V-J combinations with a frequency above 0.0001, which covered 99.2% of repertoires. For each V-J combination, a TCR clonal expansion and chaos score was defined as F50 clonal expansion divided by the chaos observed in the TCRdist matrix. Welch's t-statistics and random forest were used to narrow the features down to about twelve V-J combinations, which were then fed into a naive Bayes classifier. The similarity between thyroid and blood repertoires was quantified using the Morisita-Horn index. In TCRdb, the public reads were trimmed at Q25 with fastp and aligned with MiXCR, with productive beta chains retained. All rows with the same CDR3 protein become a single entry with the most common DNA and genes. TCRdb, not the original authors, processed these V and J calls. The sample table lists some 370,000 distinct CDR3 sequences, roughly 15% of them with a count of one. The ten largest account for roughly 2.3% of the sample.

The sample originates from a study of Graves' ophthalmopathy and Graves' hyperthyroidism (dated by TCRdb to between 2017 and 2018). Study-wide context: Peripheral blood was collected at initial diagnosis, before any treatment. The study used TCR beta repertoire signatures to distinguish Graves' ophthalmopathy from Graves' hyperthyroidism and to predict progression to ophthalmopathy. In total, 135 blood samples were TCR-sequenced: roughly 45 ophthalmopathy, 75 hyperthyroidism and approximately 17 hyperthyroidism-to-ophthalmopathy patients. To explore V-J signatures that distinguish ophthalmopathy from hyperthyroidism, a discovery set of about a hundred patients was enrolled, made up of some 41 with ophthalmopathy and roughly 57 with stable hyperthyroidism. For independent validation, a separate cohort was made up of fewer than 20 hyperthyroidism patients plus 17 patients who later progressed from hyperthyroidism to ophthalmopathy. T-cell repertoires of thyroid tissue and blood were compared in six or seven hyperthyroidism patients. After sampling, hyperthyroidism patients received methimazole starting at 30 mg daily, and ophthalmopathy patients received high-dose intravenous methylprednisolone. What the study reported, not specific to this receptor: In validation, the model predicted ophthalmopathy progression with 70.59% sensitivity and around 72% specificity; roughly eleven predicted patients were CT-confirmed with GO in a median of approximately 6.5 months. The 13-signature model separated ophthalmopathy from stable hyperthyroidism with 85% to 90% sensitivity and approximately 83% specificity in cross-validation, and 80%/75% in the test set. Most expanded thyroid clonotypes with frequency above 0.001 were also detected in blood, suggesting blood repertoires may reflect the thyroid immune response. No statistical method was used to set the sample size in advance, and the investigators knew which group each participant was assigned to.

CDR1 and CDR2 are drawn from the germline V gene (reference sequence): SEHNR, FQNEAQ. From cysteine to phenylalanine, the CDR3 is 12 amino acids long. Just CDR3 DNA is preserved here, 36 bases in frame from base 1. The junction carries 6 bases between V and J, which are trimmed by 2 bases and 4 bases respectively. Sequences were obtained from peripheral blood. The rearrangement joined TRBV7-9 to TRBJ2-7; no D gene can be assigned with confidence. The TCR sequence derives from an adult woman with stable Graves' hyperthyroidism. In nucleotides, the sequence is TGTGCCAGCAGCTTACTGGAATACGAGCAGTACTTC. The resulting protein is CASSLLEYEQYF. This CDR3, with the reference TRBV7-9 and TRBJ2-7 proteins standing in past its ends, gives the full variable domain DTGVSQNPRHKITKRGQNVTFRCDPISEHNRLYWYRQTLGQGPEFLTYFQNEAQLEKSRLLSDRFSAERPKGSFSTLEIQRTEQGDSAMYLCASSLLEYEQYFGPGTRLTVT.